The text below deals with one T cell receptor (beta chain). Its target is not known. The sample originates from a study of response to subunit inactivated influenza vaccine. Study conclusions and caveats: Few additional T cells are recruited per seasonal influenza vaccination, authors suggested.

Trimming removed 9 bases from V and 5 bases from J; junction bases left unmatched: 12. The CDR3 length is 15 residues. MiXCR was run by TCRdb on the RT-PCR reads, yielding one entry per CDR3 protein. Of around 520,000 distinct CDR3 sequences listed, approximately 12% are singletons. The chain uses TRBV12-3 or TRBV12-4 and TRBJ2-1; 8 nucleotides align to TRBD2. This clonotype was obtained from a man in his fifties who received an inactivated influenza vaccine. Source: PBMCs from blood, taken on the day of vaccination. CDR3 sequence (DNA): TGTGCCAGTGGCTCCGATGGACTAGCCGACAATGAGCAGTTCTTC. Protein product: CASGSDGLADNEQFF.